The clone carrying this T cell receptor (beta chain) was picked up a small number of times. Its antigen is not identified. These data are taken from a study of T cells after yellow fever vaccination. Trimming cost V 7 bases and J 1 base, with 12 bases left between them. CDR1 SQVTM and CDR2 ANQGSEA come from the germline V gene. CDR3 length equals 13 residues. TCRdb re-called the 5' RACE reads with MiXCR, one entry per CDR3 protein. This sample has roughly 500,000 distinct CDR3 sequences, with under 25% found just once. Overall study findings and caveats: Among primary-vaccination clones, most reappeared after the booster, at about 95% for CD4 and about 90% for CD8. Abundant clonotypes from the bulk population could have been carried over as contaminants into FACS-sorted repertoires.

The V and J genes are TRBV29-1 and TRBJ2-3; weak D call: TRBD2 (6 bases). Sequenced material: PBMCs, taken 15 days after the yellow fever booster vaccination. This TCR was sampled from a man in his thirties or forties who received the YFV17D yellow fever vaccine. The CDR3 spells CSGVGLRTDTQYF. CDR3 DNA: TGCAGCGGCGTGGGACTTCGCACAGATACGCAGTATTTT.